The rows below give T cell receptor beta chains drawn from one sample of a study of metastatic and nonmetastatic thyroid tumors. TCRdb re-analyzed the PCR reads through MiXCR. The sample holds 20,000 to 25,000 clones, 12% seen once. The sample consisted of blood. The receptors shown here come from a male donor with papillary thyroid cancer or a benign thyroid nodule (not recorded which). Some clones in this sample may be carry-over from other donors' samples. Each CDR3 is given with its conserved first and last residue. D genes are given only for firm matches. Rows give clone size only sometimes, using once, few, many, or a class for an expanded clone.

v_gene,d_gene,j_gene,abundance,CDR3nt,CDR3aa
TRBV5-1,TRBD2,TRBJ2-7,.,TGCGCCAGCAGCTTGGAGGCGGGAGGCTACGAGCAGTACTTC,CASSLEAGGYEQYF
TRBV7-2,TRBD2,TRBJ2-2,many,TGTGCCAGCAGCTTAGCAGGACTAGCTATCGGGGAGCTGTTTTTT,CASSLAGLAIGELFF
TRBV6-2/TRBV6-3,.,TRBJ2-7,medium-sized,TGTGCCAGCAGGCAGAGGGGTACAGGCCTCCCCTACGAGCAGTACTTC,CASRQRGTGLPYEQYF
TRBV5-1,.,TRBJ1-4,.,TGCGCCAGCAGCTTGGAGGGACTGAATAATGAAAAACTGTTTTTT,CASSLEGLNNEKLFF
TRBV11-2,.,TRBJ2-2,.,TGTGCCAGCAGCTTACTGGTACAGAACACCGGGGAGCTGTTTTTT,CASSLLVQNTGELFF
TRBV20-1,.,TRBJ2-1,many,TGCAGTGCTAGAACGAACAGGGATGAGCAGTTCTTC,CSARTNRDEQFF
TRBV11-1,TRBD1,TRBJ2-7,many,TGTGCCAGCAGCTCGGCCCGGGACAGGGGACCGGGCGAGCAGTACTTC,CASSSARDRGPGEQYF
TRBV28,TRBD1,TRBJ2-7,few,TGTGCCAGCAGACGTACCGGGACAGGGTTGTACGAGCAGTACTTC,CASRRTGTGLYEQYF
TRBV6-1,.,TRBJ1-5,many,TGTGCCAGCAGGCGGGGGGGCAATCAGCCCCAGCATTTT,CASRRGGNQPQHF
TRBV5-6,.,TRBJ2-7,many,TGTGCCAGCAGCGCTACTAGTAGGGACGAGCAGTACTTC,CASSATSRDEQYF
TRBV6-6,TRBD2,TRBJ2-1,few,TGTGCCAGCAGTTATCGGCGGGAGTATGCCCAGTTCTTC,CASSYRREYAQFF
TRBV12-3/TRBV12-4,TRBD1,TRBJ2-2,.,TGTGCCAGCAGCCTGAGGACAGGAAGCACCGGGGAGCTGTTTTTT,CASSLRTGSTGELFF
TRBV3-1,TRBD1,TRBJ1-1,many,TGTGCCAGCGTACCGACAGGGTTGAACACTGAAGCTTTCTTT,CASVPTGLNTEAFF
TRBV18,.,TRBJ1-2,many,TGTGCCAGCTCACCAGGGGGGCGGACCTCTAACTATGGCTACACCTTC,CASSPGGRTSNYGYTF
TRBV20-1,TRBD1,TRBJ2-6,many,TGCAGTGCTTCGGACAGGCATTCTTTCTCTGGGGCCAACGTCCTGACTTTC,CSASDRHSFSGANVLTF
TRBV15,.,TRBJ2-6,.,TGTGCCACCAGCGGAGTCTTTAGGGTCGGGGCCAACGTCCTGACTTTC,CATSGVFRVGANVLTF
TRBV20-1,.,TRBJ1-1,many,TGCAGTGCTGATACCCAAGGGAACACTGAAGCTTTCTTT,CSADTQGNTEAFF
TRBV4-2,.,TRBJ1-4,many,TGTGCCAGCAGCCCAGAGAGGAACTCTGAAAAACTGTTTTTT,CASSPERNSEKLFF
TRBV12-3/TRBV12-4,.,TRBJ1-3,few,TGTGCCAGCAGTTCTACCGGGGGCGGTGGAAACACCATATATTTT,CASSSTGGGGNTIYF
TRBV25-1,.,TRBJ2-7,few,TGTGCCAGCAGTGAACACGACTACGAGCAGTACTTC,CASSEHDYEQYF
TRBV3-1,.,TRBJ2-7,once,TGTGCCAGCAGCCAAGATGTCCTCGAATCACTCTCCTACGAGCAGTACTTC,CASSQDVLESLSYEQYF
TRBV4-1,TRBD2,TRBJ2-7,.,TGCGCCAGCAGCCAAGGCGGGAGCGGAAACGAGCAGTACTTC,CASSQGGSGNEQYF
TRBV28,TRBD1,TRBJ2-2,medium-sized,TGTGCCAGCAGTCACCGACAGGGACACACCGGGGAGCTGTTTTTT,CASSHRQGHTGELFF
TRBV24-1,.,TRBJ1-5,medium-sized,TGTGCCACCAGGGCGAGGGTGGGTCAGCCCCAGCATTTT,CATRARVGQPQHF
TRBV6-1,.,TRBJ2-1,few,TGTGCCAGCAGCGAAGAGTCAGGGGGGTCAGTCAATGAGCAGTTCTTC,CASSEESGGSVNEQFF
TRBV6-1,.,TRBJ2-2,large,TGTGCCAGCAGAGGGACCGGGGAGCTGTTTTTT,CASRGTGELFF
TRBV5-1,TRBD2,TRBJ2-3,many,TGCGCCAGCAGCTTGGGGGGGACTAGCAGAGACACAGATACGCAGTATTTT,CASSLGGTSRDTDTQYF
TRBV10-1,.,TRBJ2-3,many,TGCGCCAGCAGTGAGAGAGGGACCTCAGATACGCAGTATTTT,CASSERGTSDTQYF
TRBV5-4,.,TRBJ2-7,many,TGTGCCAGCAGCTTTACAGGGAGTCCCCACGAGCAGTACTTC,CASSFTGSPHEQYF
TRBV5-1,TRBD1,TRBJ1-6,medium-sized,TGCGCCAGCAGCTCCGGGACAGGGAATTCACCCCTCCACTTT,CASSSGTGNSPLHF